The rows below give T cell receptor beta chains drawn from one sample of a study of T cells in Graves' hyperthyroidism and ophthalmopathy. Each CDR3 protein gets one entry after TCRdb re-called the multiplex PCR reads with MiXCR. The sample holds just under 750,000 distinct CDR3 sequences, about 35% seen once. Sequencing was performed on blood. The receptors originated from a woman between 40 and 55 years old with Graves' hyperthyroidism. Each CDR3 is given with its conserved first and last residue. Each record gives: V gene, clone size, J gene, D gene, CDR3 DNA, CDR3 protein. D genes are given only for firm matches. Clone size is shown for a subset of rows, as once, few, many or a class of expanded clone.

V gene: TRBV2; clone size: many; J gene: TRBJ2-7; D gene: TRBD1; CDR3 DNA: TGTGCCAGCAGCCGATCCGGGACAGGGGGCGAGCAGTACTTC; CDR3 protein: CASSRSGTGGEQYF
V gene: TRBV9; clone size: -; J gene: TRBJ2-7; D gene: -; CDR3 DNA: TGTGCCAGCAGCTTAGGGAATCTAGGCGAGCAGTACTTC; CDR3 protein: CASSLGNLGEQYF
V gene: TRBV20-1; clone size: -; J gene: TRBJ2-2; D gene: -; CDR3 DNA: TGCAGTGCCCCCCGGGACACAAACACCGGGGAGCTGTTTTTT; CDR3 protein: CSAPRDTNTGELFF
V gene: TRBV6-6; clone size: few; J gene: TRBJ1-5; D gene: -; CDR3 DNA: TGTGCCAGCAGGGAAACATGGGGCAATCAGCCCCAGCATTTT; CDR3 protein: CASRETWGNQPQHF
V gene: TRBV5-6; clone size: -; J gene: TRBJ1-5; D gene: TRBD1; CDR3 DNA: TGTGCCAGCAGCCAAAAGGGGGCCCCAGGTCAGCCCCAGCATTTT; CDR3 protein: CASSQKGAPGQPQHF
V gene: TRBV7-9; clone size: few; J gene: TRBJ1-2; D gene: -; CDR3 DNA: TGTGCCAGCAGCCCCCCGAGGGACGGCTACACCTTC; CDR3 protein: CASSPPRDGYTF
V gene: TRBV6-1; clone size: -; J gene: TRBJ2-7; D gene: TRBD1; CDR3 DNA: TGTGCCAGCGCGCTGACAGGGTCCCACGAGCAGTACTTC; CDR3 protein: CASALTGSHEQYF
V gene: TRBV11-2; clone size: -; J gene: TRBJ2-3; D gene: -; CDR3 DNA: TGTGCCAGCAGCCCGCGGGACCCTACTTTGGATACGCAGTATTTT; CDR3 protein: CASSPRDPTLDTQYF
V gene: TRBV7-9; clone size: many; J gene: TRBJ1-6; D gene: TRBD1; CDR3 DNA: TGTGCCAGCAGCCTCGGGACAGGGCGACCCCTCCACTTT; CDR3 protein: CASSLGTGRPLHF
V gene: TRBV7-9; clone size: few; J gene: TRBJ1-2; D gene: -; CDR3 DNA: TGTGCCAGCAGCCAAGGACAGCGACCATACTATGGCTACACCTTC; CDR3 protein: CASSQGQRPYYGYTF
V gene: TRBV10-3; clone size: once; J gene: TRBJ2-7; D gene: -; CDR3 DNA: TGTGCCATCACGGCCTCAGGTTCCTACGAGCAGTACTTC; CDR3 protein: CAITASGSYEQYF
V gene: TRBV7-9; clone size: -; J gene: TRBJ1-2; D gene: -; CDR3 DNA: TGTGCCAGCAGCTTCGGATTAGGGGCGAGCTACACCTTC; CDR3 protein: CASSFGLGASYTF
V gene: TRBV6-2/TRBV6-3; clone size: -; J gene: TRBJ2-2; D gene: -; CDR3 DNA: TGTGCCAGCAGGCCCGGACGGGCAAACACCGGGGAGCTGTTTTTT; CDR3 protein: CASRPGRANTGELFF
V gene: TRBV12-5; clone size: -; J gene: TRBJ1-2; D gene: -; CDR3 DNA: TGTGCTAGTGGTTTGGTAGCGGGATACTATGGCTACACCTTC; CDR3 protein: CASGLVAGYYGYTF
V gene: TRBV6-6; clone size: many; J gene: TRBJ1-6; D gene: -; CDR3 DNA: TGTGCCAGCAGTCTACAGGTGGAGGTGGGCTCACCCCTCCACTTT; CDR3 protein: CASSLQVEVGSPLHF
V gene: TRBV11-2; clone size: few; J gene: TRBJ2-5; D gene: -; CDR3 DNA: TGTGCCAGCAGCTTTGTAATCCAAGAGACCCAGTACTTC; CDR3 protein: CASSFVIQETQYF
V gene: TRBV29-1; clone size: -; J gene: TRBJ2-1; D gene: TRBD2; CDR3 DNA: TGCAGCGTTGAACCGGCTAGCGGGAGGAATGAGCAGTTCTTC; CDR3 protein: CSVEPASGRNEQFF
V gene: TRBV29-1; clone size: many; J gene: TRBJ2-5; D gene: -; CDR3 DNA: TGCAGCGTTGAGGTCAACACAGAGACCCAGTACTTC; CDR3 protein: CSVEVNTETQYF
V gene: TRBV20-1; clone size: many; J gene: TRBJ1-2; D gene: -; CDR3 DNA: TGCAGTGCTGGTCCCGGGACATCGGAAGGGCTTGGTGGCTACACCTTC; CDR3 protein: CSAGPGTSEGLGGYTF
V gene: TRBV7-2; clone size: -; J gene: TRBJ1-2; D gene: -; CDR3 DNA: TGTGCCAGCAGCCATTATCAGGGTTTAGGCGGCTACACCTTC; CDR3 protein: CASSHYQGLGGYTF
V gene: TRBV24-1; clone size: many; J gene: TRBJ1-5; D gene: -; CDR3 DNA: TGTGCCACCAGTGATTCTAGCCGGTTTGCCGATGGGTCCCAGCATTTT; CDR3 protein: CATSDSSRFADGSQHF
V gene: TRBV19; clone size: -; J gene: TRBJ2-7; D gene: -; CDR3 DNA: TGTGCCAGTAGCCGAGAAGCTGGGAACACCTACGAGCAGTACTTC; CDR3 protein: CASSREAGNTYEQYF
V gene: TRBV4-3; clone size: -; J gene: TRBJ1-3; D gene: -; CDR3 DNA: TGCGCCAGCAGCCAAACCATGGGAAACACCATATATTTT; CDR3 protein: CASSQTMGNTIYF
V gene: TRBV24-1; clone size: -; J gene: TRBJ2-3; D gene: TRBD2; CDR3 DNA: TGTGCCACCATGGCGGGAGGTGAAACAGATACGCAGTATTTT; CDR3 protein: CATMAGGETDTQYF
V gene: TRBV5-4; clone size: few; J gene: TRBJ2-2; D gene: -; CDR3 DNA: TGTGCCAGCAGCTTATGGACAGAGTCTCGCGGGGAGCTGTTTTTT; CDR3 protein: CASSLWTESRGELFF
V gene: TRBV25-1; clone size: many; J gene: TRBJ2-7; D gene: -; CDR3 DNA: TGTGCCAGCAGCGACGTGGGTGGGCCCTACGAGCAGTACTTC; CDR3 protein: CASSDVGGPYEQYF
V gene: TRBV5-6; clone size: few; J gene: TRBJ2-7; D gene: TRBD2; CDR3 DNA: TGTGCCAGCAGCTATGGACTAGAACCTGCCGAGCAGTACTTC; CDR3 protein: CASSYGLEPAEQYF
V gene: TRBV10-2; clone size: -; J gene: TRBJ2-5; D gene: -; CDR3 DNA: TGCGCCAGCAGAGATTCCAGCTCCGAGACCCAGTACTTC; CDR3 protein: CASRDSSSETQYF
V gene: TRBV20-1; clone size: many; J gene: TRBJ2-7; D gene: -; CDR3 DNA: TGCAGTGCTAGAGAAGGCTCGGACTACGAGCAGTACTTC; CDR3 protein: CSAREGSDYEQYF
V gene: TRBV5-1; clone size: -; J gene: TRBJ2-2; D gene: TRBD2; CDR3 DNA: TGCGCCAGCAGCTCTCTAGCGGGGGAGTGGGCCGGGGAGCTGTTTTTT; CDR3 protein: CASSSLAGEWAGELFF
V gene: TRBV29-1; clone size: -; J gene: TRBJ2-5; D gene: -; CDR3 DNA: TGCAGCTTAGGTGTGGGGGAAGAGACCCAGTACTTC; CDR3 protein: CSLGVGEETQYF
V gene: TRBV6-2/TRBV6-3; clone size: -; J gene: TRBJ2-7; D gene: TRBD1; CDR3 DNA: TGTGCCAGCAGTCCGGAAACAGGGGCTTCCTACGAGCAGTACTTC; CDR3 protein: CASSPETGASYEQYF
V gene: TRBV10-3; clone size: many; J gene: TRBJ2-5; D gene: TRBD1; CDR3 DNA: TGTGCCATCAGTGCAGGGGGACGGGACCAAGAGACCCAGTACTTC; CDR3 protein: CAISAGGRDQETQYF
V gene: TRBV7-6; clone size: few; J gene: TRBJ2-2; D gene: -; CDR3 DNA: TGTGCCGTAAAGGGACTGGGAGAGAACACCGGGGAGCTGTTTTTT; CDR3 protein: CAVKGLGENTGELFF
V gene: TRBV18; clone size: -; J gene: TRBJ1-5; D gene: -; CDR3 DNA: TGTGCCAGCAACAGGGCGCGCAATCAGCCCCAGCATTTT; CDR3 protein: CASNRARNQPQHF
V gene: TRBV27; clone size: -; J gene: TRBJ1-4; D gene: -; CDR3 DNA: TGTGCCAGCAGTTCACAGGGTACGGGTGAAAAACTGTTTTTT; CDR3 protein: CASSSQGTGEKLFF